This TCR beta chain was recovered during a study of shared clonotypes between healthy human individuals. Study conclusions and caveats: The rarefaction results pointed to incomplete sorted-subset sequencing despite large depth.

Partitioning of CD4+ cells yielded a CD45RA+ naive subset and a CD45RA-negative memory subset. Notes on this clone: What it binds is not known. The sample carries other DNA sequences with the same CDR3.

The assay was immunoSEQ multiplex PCR, and TCRdb's table has in-frame clones only and misses some. The sample consists of over a million clones, approximately 78% of them appearing once. Trimming took off 3 bases at V and 1 base at J, with 10 bases between the two ends. This CDR3 is 14 amino acids long. Germline V gene data show CDR1 as KGHSH and CDR2 as LQKENI. The TCR comes from a man in his late teens or twenties in good health. Some clones in this sample may be carry-over from other donors' samples. The chain has TRBV18 and TRBJ2-7; no clear D. The sample taken for sequencing was memory CD4+ T cells from PBMCs. Sample subset: CD45RA-negative fraction. As DNA, the CDR3 is TGTGCCAGCTCACCGGGTCTGACATCCTACGAGCAGTACTTC. It encodes CASSPGLTSYEQYF.